This note documents a single T cell receptor (beta chain) sequence. The repertoire was sequenced with immunoSEQ multiplex PCR; TCRdb's copy has only in-frame clones and lacks some. The sample holds 20,000 to 30,000 clones, approximately 84% seen once. This record comes from a study of PD-L1 blockade in urothelial cancer. Study in general: Each participant's history included 0 to 3 prior chemotherapy regimens. Counts from blood samples showed a median of about 140,000 T cells.

Trimming stripped 6 bases from V and 0 bases from J, with 12 bases between. This CDR3 is built from 15 residues. Germline CDR1 reads MNHEY; CDR2 reads SVGAGI. This TCR derives from a man aged 65 to 85 with urothelial cancer. Sequenced here: PBMCs, sampled around atezolizumab (anti-PD-L1) treatment. The rearrangement links TRBV6-5 to TRBJ2-4, with D possibly TRBD1 on 5 matching bases. The CDR3 sequence is CASRNKGLAKNIQYF. CDR3 coding DNA: TGTGCCAGCAGAAACAAGGGGCTAGCCAAAAACATTCAGTACTTC.